Below are 7 T cell receptor beta chains sequenced from a single sample in a study of T cell changes during pregnancy in multiple sclerosis. Measured with immunoSEQ multiplex PCR; TCRdb has only the in-frame clones, and not every one. The sample shows roughly 28,000 clones, about nine tenths of them seen only once. Source: CD8+ T cells from peripheral blood mononuclear cells, taken before pregnancy. These receptors originate from a female donor with multiple sclerosis, enrolled in a pregnancy study.

This sequence joins TRBV27 and TRBJ2-1, with 10 bases fitting TRBD2. The V gene end was trimmed by 4 bases and the J gene end by 3 bases; junction bases not matched to a gene: 6. This CDR3 comprises 16 residues. Germline CDR1 reads MNHEY; CDR2 reads SMNVEV (reference sequence). CDR3 protein: CASSWGLAPYYNEQFF. CDR3 DNA: TGTGCCAGCAGTTGGGGACTAGCGCCATACTACAATGAGCAGTTCTTC.

The chain links TRBV7-2 to TRBJ2-3; 13 nucleotides align to TRBD2. Germline V lookup: CDR1 SGHTA, CDR2 FQGNSA. V was clipped by 5 bases and J by 0 bases; unmatched bases: 8. The length of the CDR3 is 18 residues. The DNA of the CDR3 is TGTGCCAGCAGCCCAGGACTAGCGGGAGCCACTAGCACAGATACGCAGTATTTT. Protein sequence: CASSPGLAGATSTDTQYF.

The chain carries TRBV6-5 and TRBJ1-1, with D uncertain. Trimming shortened V by 7 bases and J by 4 bases, and 13 bases separated the two germline ends. In germline, CDR1 is MNHEY, CDR2 SVGAGI. This CDR3 contains 13 residues. The CDR3, as DNA: TGTGCCAGCAACGTCCCGGGTACCACTGAAGCTTTCTTT. Its protein is CASNVPGTTEAFF.

The gene calls are TRBV4-3 and TRBJ2-5; 7 positions match TRBD2. V shed 4 bases, J shed 2 bases, and the junction held 7 bases outside the gene matches. The CDR3 consists of 15 residues. The germline V gene encodes CDR1 LGHNA and CDR2 YSLEER. The CDR3 here is CASSPTGSGQETQYF. The CDR3 DNA reads as TGCGCCAGCAGCCCTACGGGTAGCGGGCAAGAGACCCAGTACTTC.

This clone is termed large. The V and J genes are TRBV6-4 and TRBJ2-2; 11 bases are shared with TRBD2. With 2 bases clipped from V and 1 base from J, the junction kept 0 bases outside the gene matches. Germline values: CDR1 MRHNA, CDR2 SNTAGT. CDR3 length: 16 amino acids. In DNA form, the CDR3 reads TGTGCCAGCAGTGACGGGACTAGCGGGAACACCGGGGAGCTGTTTTTT. Translating it yields CASSDGTSGNTGELFF.

The genes are TRBV5-4 and TRBJ1-2; a possible D gene is TRBD1 (5 bases). The V gene's germline CDR1 is SGHNT and CDR2 YYREEE (reference sequence). There are 14 residues in the CDR3. The ends were cut back, 0 bases at V and 2 bases at J, with 8 bases in the middle. The CDR3, as DNA: TGTGCCAGCAGCTTGGACAGGTCGAACTATGGCTACACCTTC. Protein: CASSLDRSNYGYTF.

V is TRBV4-1 and J is TRBJ1-5, with a tentative D call TRBD1 (5 bases). The CDR3 is made up of 14 amino acids. From germline, CDR1 is MGHRA and CDR2 YSYEKL. Trimming shortened V by 4 bases and J by 2 bases, and 9 bases separated the two germline ends. The DNA for the CDR3 is TGCGCCAGCAGCCCGGAACAGGGCAATCAGCCCCAGCATTTT. It specifies CASSPEQGNQPQHF.